The 22 T cell receptor beta chains presented below share a single source sample, sequenced in a study of cytomegalovirus exposure and HLA in healthy donors. Use of 60 Vbeta and 13 Jbeta primers characterized the PCR. Sequencing used immunoSEQ multiplex PCR; TCRdb keeps in-frame clones, though not all of them. The profile covers approximately 150,000 clones, with approximately 81% appearing a single time and 2.5% taken by the ten largest. The sequenced sample consisted of PBMCs. The receptor source for this set is a boy aged 2 to 10 in good health and CMV-seronegative.

The chain employs TRBV4-1 and TRBJ2-7; 8 bases align to TRBD1. V was pared by 1 base and J by 3 bases, with 8 bases of the junction left unmatched. Germline V lookup: CDR1 MGHRA, CDR2 YSYEKL. CDR3 length: 16 amino acids. Written as DNA, the CDR3 is TGCGCCAGCAGCCAAGCTGGAGGGACAGGCATCTACGAGCAGTACTTC. It specifies CASSQAGGTGIYEQYF.

The rearrangement joins TRBV29-1 to TRBJ2-1; 9 bases align to TRBD1. CDR3 length: 18 residues. CDR1 and CDR2 from the germline V gene are SQVTM and ANQGSEA. Trimming at V came to 4 bases and at J to 10 bases, leaving 23 bases not matched to a gene. CDR3 residues: CSVGRGTGNEGAAGEQFF. The CDR3 coding sequence is TGCAGCGTTGGGCGGGGGACAGGGAACGAGGGAGCCGCCGGGGAGCAGTTCTTC.

This chain connects TRBV4-3 to TRBJ2-1; D remains unclear. V lost 0 bases and J lost 4, with 13 bases in between. The CDR3 contains 16 residues. The germline V gene has CDR1 LGHNA and CDR2 YSLEER. The CDR3 loop is CASSQDRRLPYNEQFF. The CDR3, as DNA: TGCGCCAGCAGCCAAGATCGGAGACTCCCTTACAATGAGCAGTTCTTC.

The rearrangement joins TRBV11-2 to TRBJ2-1; tentatively, D is TRBD2 (7 bases). Trimming removed 8 bases from V and 6 bases from J, with 17 bases in between. There are 14 residues in the CDR3. Germline V CDR1 and CDR2: SGHAT, FQNNGV. The CDR3 protein is CASRGGGRANEQFF. The DNA of the CDR3 is TGTGCCAGCCGCGGGGGCGGCAGGGCCAATGAGCAGTTCTTC.

The J gene is TRBJ2-1, the V gene TRBV5-8, with D uncertain. Trimming took off 2 bases at V and 9 bases at J, with 9 bases between the two ends. Per the germline V gene, CDR1 is SGHTS and CDR2 is YDEGEE. The CDR3 has 12 residues. CDR3: CASSFIEVEQFF. The CDR3 bases are TGTGCCAGCAGCTTCATTGAGGTTGAGCAGTTCTTC.

The sample holds one count of this clone. This chain links TRBV27 with TRBJ2-2; tentative D call: TRBD1 (5 bases). The CDR3 length is 14 residues. The V gene lost 3 bases and the J gene lost 5 bases, with 10 bases spanning the gap. The germline CDR1 and CDR2 sequences are MNHEY and SMNVEV (reference sequence). This CDR3 reads CASSLRQLTGELFF. The DNA of the CDR3 is TGTGCCAGCAGTTTGCGACAGCTAACCGGGGAGCTGTTTTTT.

The chain links TRBV11-3 to TRBJ2-3, with 9 bases lining up with TRBD2. The V gene's germline CDR1 is SGHNT and CDR2 YENEEA. J was trimmed by 6 bases and V by 5 bases; bases with no gene match: 6. The CDR3 has 14 amino acids. The CDR3 reads CASSGGGVADTQYF. As DNA, the CDR3 is TGTGCCAGCAGCGGCGGGGGGGTTGCGGATACGCAGTATTTT.

The count of this clone is one. The CDR3 sequence is CASSPAPGDGGELFF. The CDR3 DNA sequence: TGTGCCAGCTCACCGGCACCGGGGGATGGCGGGGAGCTGTTTTTT. This sequence joins TRBV18 and TRBJ2-2; TRBD2 is a possible D gene (6 bases). Trimming shortened V by 3 bases and J by 7 bases, and 15 bases separated the two germline ends. Germline V CDR1 and CDR2: KGHSH, LQKENI. This CDR3 spans 15 amino acids. Full variable domain (remainder filled in from reference TRBV18 and TRBJ2-2): NAGVMQNPRHLVRRRGQEARLRCSPMKGHSHVYWYRQLPEEGLKFMVYLQKENIIDESGMPKERFSAEFPKEGPSILRIQQVVRGDSAAYFCASSPAPGDGGELFFGEGSRLTVL.

The rearrangement joins TRBV5-1 to TRBJ2-1, with a weak D call TRBD2 (5 bases). Germline V CDR1 and CDR2: SGHRS, YFSETQ. The CDR3 is made up of 16 amino acids. Trimming took off 1 base at V and 2 bases at J, with 13 bases between the two ends. In DNA form, the CDR3 reads TGCGCCAGCAGCTTGATCGAGGGAGAACCCTACAATGAGCAGTTCTTC. Translating it yields CASSLIEGEPYNEQFF.

This rearrangement joins TRBV7-4 to TRBJ2-7, with a tentative D call TRBD1 (5 bases). The CDR3 is 15 amino acids. V dropped 7 bases and J dropped 7 bases, with 23 bases sitting between them. Germline assignment: CDR1 SGHVT and CDR2 SQSDAQ. The CDR3 DNA sequence: TGTGCCAGCAAGCAAGCTCTCTCCAGGGTGGGGGAGCAGTACTTC. Protein: CASKQALSRVGEQYF.

The gene calls are TRBV7-9 and TRBJ2-7, with 7 bases identical to TRBD2. The junction had 16 bases not matched to a gene; V was cut back by 3 bases and J by 2 bases. Germline CDR1 and CDR2: SEHNR and FQNEAQ (reference sequence). The CDR3 is 18 amino acids. The CDR3 nucleotides read TGTGCCAGCAGCTTCCCGGCGATCGGGGGGTTCAATCCCTACGAGCAGTACTTC. Amino acids: CASSFPAIGGFNPYEQYF. The complete variable domain, with remaining parts taken from reference TRBV7-9 and TRBJ2-7, reads DTGVSQNPRHKITKRGQNVTFRCDPISEHNRLYWYRQTLGQGPEFLTYFQNEAQLEKSRLLSDRFSAERPKGSFSTLEIQRTEQGDSAMYLCASSFPAIGGFNPYEQYFGPGTRLTVT.

V gene TRBV6-5 combines with J gene TRBJ1-5; D is ambiguous. Trimming removed 5 bases at V and 7 bases at J, with 18 bases between. The CDR3 sequence is 15 residues long. The germline V gene encodes CDR1 MNHEY and CDR2 SVGAGI. The CDR3, as DNA: TGTGCCAGCAGTCCTTACGGATTAGGCGGCCAGCCCCAGCATTTT. Amino acid sequence: CASSPYGLGGQPQHF.

The chain employs TRBV7-2 and TRBJ2-5; a possible D gene is TRBD2 (5 bases). CDR1 SGHTA and CDR2 FQGNSA come from the germline V gene. The CDR3 extends over 18 amino acids. V was trimmed by 5 bases and J by 0 bases, leaving 22 bases between them. The CDR3 coding sequence is TGTGCCAGCAGCGCCCGCCGTACGATCGGGAAGTACCAAGAGACCCAGTACTTC. It translates to CASSARRTIGKYQETQYF.

The CDR3 nucleotides are TGTGCCAGCAGTGAAGACTTCCGGAACACTGAAGCTTTCTTT. This codes for CASSEDFRNTEAFF. The V and J genes are TRBV6-1 and TRBJ1-1; no reliable D call. The CDR3 totals 14 residues. V dropped 1 base and J dropped 1 base, with 7 bases sitting between them. CDR1 and CDR2 (germline): MNHNS, SASEGT.

The rearrangement joins TRBV6-5 to TRBJ2-3, with TRBD2 matching over 10 bases. Germline assignment: CDR1 MNHEY and CDR2 SVGAGI. The ends lost 2 bases at V and 7 bases at J; junction bases unmatched: 6. This CDR3 is 15 amino acids long. The CDR3 sequence is CASSYLLAGANTQYF. In DNA, the CDR3 is TGTGCCAGCAGTTACCTCCTAGCGGGGGCCAATACGCAGTATTTT.

This chain connects TRBV4-1 to TRBJ2-7; D is possibly TRBD2 (6 bases). Trimming left V 3 bases short and J 4 bases short, with 22 bases between. Germline CDR1 MGHRA, CDR2 YSYEKL. This CDR3 contains 17 residues. The DNA of the CDR3 is TGCGCCAGCAGCCAGAATCCCGGCCGGGAGAGGGGTTACGAGCAGTACTTC. Translated, it gives CASSQNPGRERGYEQYF.

The rearrangement links TRBV10-1 to TRBJ1-4; D may be TRBD1 (5 bases). Germline lookup yields CDR1 WNHNN and CDR2 SYGVQD (reference sequence). Trimming pared 6 bases from V and 3 bases from J, leaving 14 bases between. This CDR3 comprises 15 residues. The CDR3 DNA sequence: TGCGCCAGCAGAGTGTACAGGACATCTAATGAAAAACTGTTTTTT. Residues: CASRVYRTSNEKLFF.

CDR3 nucleotides: TGTGCCAGCAGTTTAGAGGGAACTAATGAAAAACTGTTTTTT. Its protein product is CASSLEGTNEKLFF. The genes are TRBV28 and TRBJ1-4; D not certain. The CDR3 runs to 14 residues. Per germline, CDR1 MDHEN and CDR2 SYDVKM. Trimming took off 2 bases at V and 1 base at J, with 5 bases between the two ends.

CDR3 sequence (DNA): TGTGCCAGTAGTATCGGCGGGCCCCAGCATTTT. Translated, it gives CASSIGGPQHF. The V call is TRBV19, the J call TRBJ1-5; D uncertain. The CDR3 is 11 residues long. The V gene lost 3 bases and the J gene lost 9 bases, with 6 bases spanning the gap. The germline V gene has CDR1 LNHDA and CDR2 SQIVND (reference sequence).

The chain recombines TRBV2 with TRBJ2-7; 11 bases agree with TRBD2. The CDR3 contains 14 residues. The V gene end was trimmed by 4 bases and the J gene end by 6 bases; junction bases not matched to a gene: 5. Germline V CDR1 and CDR2: SNHLY, FYNNEI. The CDR3: CASSAGTSGREQYF. The CDR3 DNA reads as TGTGCCAGCAGTGCCGGGACTAGCGGACGCGAGCAGTACTTC.

This clone has only one observation. The chain uses TRBV4-3 and TRBJ2-1, with 11 positions matching TRBD2. Germline CDR1 and CDR2: LGHNA and YSLEER. The CDR3 contains 18 residues. Trimming cost V 0 bases and J 9 bases; bases outside gene matches: 13. In DNA, the CDR3 is TGCGCCAGCAGCCAAGAGGTAGCGGGAGGGCCCGTTACCGGTGAGCAGTTCTTC. Amino acids: CASSQEVAGGPVTGEQFF.

The chain employs TRBV6-1 and TRBJ2-7, with D possibly TRBD1 on 5 matching bases. V lost 7 bases, J lost 0 bases, and 10 bases lay in between. The CDR3 loop spans 13 amino acids. The germline V gene has CDR1 MNHNS and CDR2 SASEGT. The CDR3, as DNA: TGTGCCAGCACCCACAGGCCCTCCTACGAGCAGTACTTC. This sequence encodes CASTHRPSYEQYF.